The clone carrying this T cell receptor (beta chain) showed up just a few times. This entry is derived from a study of blood T cell repertoires in COVID-19. Whole-study context: The analysed material was cDNA or gDNA that came from T cells, B-cell-depleted T cells, or PBMCs.

The CDR3 consists of 16 residues. Germline V gene lookup returns CDR1 SGHVS and CDR2 FNYEAQ. With V trimmed by 2 bases and J by 1 base, 2 bases remained unmatched. The table came from immunoSEQ multiplex PCR; TCRdb's copy has only in-frame clones and leaves some out. The sample lists 200,000 or so clones; about 87% were seen once. J is TRBJ1-3 and V is TRBV7-6; TRBD1 agrees at 10 bases. This sequence originates from a man in his fifties or sixties with acute or convalescent COVID-19. The specimen sequenced was peripheral blood. The CDR3 nucleotides read TGTGCCAGCAGCTTATGGGGACAGGGGTCTGGAAACACCATATATTTT. This gives the protein CASSLWGQGSGNTIYF.